This T cell receptor (beta chain) was recorded in a study of T-cell reconstitution after alpha-beta-depleted transplantation in children (dated by TCRdb to 2015 to 2016). A note on the overall study: Using TCR repertoire profiling, the study followed T-cell immune reconstitution in a quantitative way in children after TCRalphabeta/CD19-depleted allogeneic hematopoietic cell transplantation.

Ten or more counts support this clonotype. Its target antigen remains unknown. No much larger clonotype is one base removed from it; base qualities were not supplied. Study-wide conclusions, independent of this receptor: The high TCRbeta diversity at day 60 in some patients was ascribed to recipient T cells and intrathymic progenitors that had survived conditioning. The frequencies of hyperexpanded clones fell over the following months, and after one year, T-cell counts and TCRbeta diversity were mostly attributed to newly produced T cells. About two months after transplant, the apparently early recovery of alphabetaT-cell counts reportedly depended on just several hundred clones that had expanded rapidly and came from non-depleted graft cells.

The treatment or condition label for this specimen denotes: allogeneic hematopoietic cell transplantation with graft depleted of TCRalphabeta T cells and CD19 B cells. TCRalphabeta/CD19-depleted allogeneic hematopoietic cell grafts were given to the transplant recipients, all of whom were children. CDR1 SGHRS and CDR2 YFSETQ were looked up in the germline V gene. The CDR3 spans 15 residues, from the cysteine through the phenylalanine. The kept DNA is CDR3 alone, 45 bases in frame from the first base. V is pared back by 0 bases and J by 0 bases, with 10 bases lying between the germline termini. Library preparation was by PCR. Sequencing relied on an Illumina HiSeq 2500. To normalize quantification of the TCRbeta repertoire, the TCR libraries were built with molecular barcoding that relied on unique molecular identifiers. TCRdb reran the public reads through fastp at Q25 and MiXCR, keeping productive beta chains. Rows with a matching CDR3 protein are joined into one entry that keeps the most common DNA and genes. The sample profile shows approximately 500,000 distinct CDR3 sequences; approximately 10% of them were found once. The ten largest clonotypes hold roughly 2.1% of the sample.

The clonotype comes from a child aged 2 to 10 with inherited bone marrow failure, due to receive a stem cell transplant. Here the chain combines TRBV5-1 and TRBJ2-7; TRBD1 might be the D gene, on 6 matching bases. The sequencing used PBMCs, collected before TCRalphabeta/CD19-depleted stem cell transplant. The DNA sequence is given as TGCGCCAGCAGCTTGGGGGACATGGACTCCTACGAGCAGTACTTC. Its protein is CASSLGDMDSYEQYF.